These 26 T cell receptor beta chains came from one sample sequenced in a study of CD8+ T cells in alopecia areata. RNA, once extracted, was reverse transcribed into cDNA for use as the sequencing template. Sequenced by immunoSEQ multiplex PCR; TCRdb stores in-frame clones only, minus some. The table has around 210,000 clones, about 61% seen once. Sequenced sample: CD8+ T cells sorted from blood. The receptors here all came from a human donor in good health.

This clone turned up a few times. The J gene is TRBJ2-5, the V gene TRBV15, with D possibly TRBD1 on 6 matching bases. With 5 bases removed from V and 3 bases from J, the gap between germline ends came to 13 bases. CDR3 length equals 14 residues. CDR1 is LNHNV, CDR2 YYDKDF, per germline (reference sequence). The CDR3 region has the DNA TGTGCCACCAGCGGTAGAACAGGGAAAGAGACCCAGTACTTC. This encodes CATSGRTGKETQYF.

V usage is TRBV5-4 and J usage is TRBJ2-2; a weak D match, TRBD1 (6 bases). In germline, CDR1 is SGHNT, CDR2 YYREEE (reference sequence). Trimming shortened V by 4 bases and J by 4 bases, and 14 bases separated the two germline ends. The CDR3 extends over 15 amino acids. The CDR3 DNA follows: TGTGCCAGCAGCGCAGACACAGGGTCCACCGGGGAGCTGTTTTTT. Residues: CASSADTGSTGELFF.

The gene calls are TRBV4-1 and TRBJ1-5; 8 positions match TRBD1. V lost 0 bases, J lost 7 bases, and 8 bases stayed unmatched. The CDR3 sequence is 16 residues long. The germline V gene has CDR1 MGHRA and CDR2 YSYEKL. CDR3 sequence: CASSQDRGAGGQPQHF. The CDR3 DNA is TGCGCCAGCAGCCAAGATCGGGGGGCAGGGGGCCAGCCCCAGCATTTT.

The chain joins TRBV5-6 to TRBJ2-1; D is unclear. Germline-derived CDR1 and CDR2 are SGHDT and YYEEEE. Trimming pared 1 base from V and 4 bases from J, leaving 12 bases between. This CDR3 contains 15 residues. The CDR3 bases are TGTGCCAGCAGCTTGATCTTTGGCACATACAATGAGCAGTTCTTC. Its translation: CASSLIFGTYNEQFF.

A word on this clone: One end of the junction varies from germline; a read error may be responsible. The chain uses TRBV10-3 and TRBJ2-1, with 7 bases identical to TRBD1. Germline V CDR1 and CDR2: ENHRY, SYGVKD. The CDR3 loop spans 13 amino acids. CDR3 coding DNA: TGTGCCAGCAGTTCAGGGACAGCCAATGAGCAGTTCTTC. As protein: CASSSGTANEQFF.

This sequence joins TRBV4-1 and TRBJ2-7; unclear D gene. This CDR3 spans 15 amino acids. CDR1 MGHRA and CDR2 YSYEKL come from the germline V gene. V was pared by 0 bases and J by 2 bases, with 11 bases between. The CDR3 spells CASSQEFPFPYEQYF. The CDR3 DNA follows: TGCGCCAGCAGCCAAGAATTCCCGTTCCCCTACGAGCAGTACTTC.

The rearrangement joins TRBV2 to TRBJ1-2, with D perhaps matching TRBD1 (5 bases). Trimming cost V 2 bases and J 2 bases, with 9 bases left between them. The CDR3 spans 14 residues. CDR1 and CDR2 (germline): SNHLY, FYNNEI. The CDR3 spells CASSELGLNYGYTF. For the CDR3, the DNA is TGTGCCAGCAGTGAACTGGGACTCAACTATGGCTACACCTTC.

The rearrangement uses TRBV25-1 and TRBJ2-3; D is ambiguous. The CDR3 covers 13 residues. CDR1 is MGHDK and CDR2 is SYGVNS in the germline V gene. The V and J ends lost 7 bases and 1 base respectively, with 9 bases between them. CDR3 residues: CASTPGRTDTQYF. The DNA of the CDR3 is TGTGCCAGCACCCCCGGGCGCACAGATACGCAGTATTTT.

The CDR3 sequence is CSVPNGNTIYF. Written as DNA, the CDR3 is TGCAGCGTCCCAAACGGAAACACCATATATTTT. The chain uses TRBV29-1 and TRBJ1-3; D is uncertain. CDR3 size: 11 residues. Germline assignment: CDR1 SQVTM and CDR2 ANQGSEA. The V gene lost 6 bases and the J gene lost 4 bases, with 7 bases spanning the gap.

This chain uses TRBV5-6 with TRBJ1-1; 10 bases map to TRBD1. From germline, CDR1 is SGHDT and CDR2 YYEEEE. V lost 3 bases to trimming and J lost 5 bases; unmatched junction nucleotides: 13. CDR3 length equals 17 residues. CDR3 residues: CASSWDRTGGRGTEAFF. DNA for the CDR3: TGTGCCAGCAGCTGGGACAGGACAGGGGGAAGGGGTACTGAAGCTTTCTTT.

This clone was observed a few times. V is TRBV29-1 and J is TRBJ1-2; TRBD1 matches 10 bases. Germline-derived CDR1 and CDR2 are SQVTM and ANQGSEA. CDR3 length: 11 amino acids. Trimming at V came to 6 bases and at J to 6 bases, leaving 1 base not matched to a gene. The CDR3 DNA is TGCAGCGTGACAGGGGGCAATGGCTACACCTTC. Its protein product is CSVTGGNGYTF.

CDR3 amino acids: CASSQGREAQPQHF. CDR3 sequence (DNA): TGCGCCAGCAGCCAAGGCAGGGAAGCTCAGCCCCAGCATTTT. V is TRBV4-1 and J is TRBJ1-5; maybe TRBD1 (5 bases). Germline V gene data show CDR1 as MGHRA and CDR2 as YSYEKL. This CDR3 has 14 amino acids. The V and J ends lost 1 base and 6 bases respectively, with 10 bases between them.

V usage is TRBV29-1 and J usage is TRBJ2-5, with TRBD1 identical over 7 bases. The CDR3 has 14 amino acids. V shed 6 bases and J 2 bases; nucleotides not matched to a gene: 9. Germline-derived CDR1 and CDR2 are SQVTM and ANQGSEA. CDR3 sequence (DNA): TGCAGCGTAGACCGGACAGGACCACAAGAGACCCAGTACTTC. Translation: CSVDRTGPQETQYF.

The chain joins TRBV9 to TRBJ2-7, with D uncertain. This CDR3 contains 14 residues. The germline CDR1 and CDR2 sequences are SGDLS and YYNGEE. The V gene lost 0 bases and the J gene lost 2 bases, with 9 bases spanning the gap. CDR3 in amino acids: CASSVVSDAYEQYF. Written as DNA, the CDR3 is TGTGCCAGCAGCGTAGTCAGTGATGCCTACGAGCAGTACTTC.

This clone came up a few times. V usage is TRBV4-1 and J usage is TRBJ2-7, with 7 bases fitting TRBD2. The germline V gene encodes CDR1 MGHRA and CDR2 YSYEKL. Unmatched junction bases numbered 6, after V lost 0 bases and J lost 1 base. The CDR3 extends over 16 amino acids. The DNA of the CDR3 is TGCGCCAGCAGCCAAGATCTGGCTAGCGGATCCTACGAGCAGTACTTC. It yields the protein CASSQDLASGSYEQYF.

This clone was seen once. The chain uses TRBV5-6 and TRBJ1-5, with 8 positions matching TRBD1. V lost 5 bases to trimming and J lost 6 bases; unmatched junction nucleotides: 1. Germline V lookup: CDR1 SGHDT, CDR2 YYEEEE. The CDR3 is 12 amino acids. The CDR3 bases are TGTGCCAGCAGTGGACAGGGTCAGCCCCAGCATTTT. Translating it yields CASSGQGQPQHF. The full variable domain, with the rest looked up from reference TRBV5-6 and TRBJ1-5, is DAGVTQSPTHLIKTRGQQVTLRCSPKSGHDTVSWYQQALGQGPQFIFQYYEEEERQRGNFPDRFSGHQFPNYSSELNVNALLLGDSALYLCASSGQGQPQHFGDGTRLSIL.

The V and J genes are TRBV19 and TRBJ2-7; tentative D call: TRBD2 (5 bases). The V and J ends lost 6 bases and 7 bases respectively, with 16 bases between them. The germline CDR1 and CDR2 sequences are LNHDA and SQIVND (reference sequence). The CDR3 covers 13 residues. This chain's CDR3 is CASSFTGIEEQYF. In nucleotides, the CDR3 is TGTGCCAGTAGCTTCACCGGGATTGAGGAGCAGTACTTC.

The chain is built from TRBV6-5 and TRBJ2-3; D is unclear. V dropped 5 bases and J dropped 1 base, with 13 bases sitting between them. The CDR3 has 15 amino acids. Germline CDR1 is MNHEY and CDR2 is SVGAGI. CDR3 DNA: TGTGCCAGCAGTGCAGACGGTCTGGGCACAGATACGCAGTATTTT. As protein: CASSADGLGTDTQYF.

V and J are TRBV7-8 and TRBJ2-2; D not certain. There are 14 residues in the CDR3. V was trimmed by 1 base and J by 2 bases, leaving 5 bases between them. CDR1 and CDR2 from the germline V gene are SGHVS and FQNEAQ. The CDR3 DNA sequence: TGTGCCAGCAGCTTAGAGCTAAACACCGGGGAGCTGTTTTTT. Its protein is CASSLELNTGELFF.

Only a few counts were recorded for this clone. V gene TRBV29-1 combines with J gene TRBJ2-1, with no clear D. Between the trimmed V and J ends, which lost 7 bases and 4 bases, there was a span of 11 bases. Germline V lookup: CDR1 SQVTM, CDR2 ANQGSEA. The CDR3 runs 12 residues. CDR3 loop: CSGIQRYNEQFF. CDR3 bases: TGCAGCGGCATACAGAGATACAATGAGCAGTTCTTC.

This clone was counted between two and nine times. Other DNA variants within this sample encode the same CDR3. The chain recombines TRBV29-1 with TRBJ2-2; D gene ambiguous. Between the trimmed V and J ends, which lost 2 bases and 2 bases, there was a span of 0 bases. Germline CDR1 reads SQVTM; CDR2 reads ANQGSEA. The CDR3 consists of 11 residues. The CDR3 reads CSVENTGELFF. Written as DNA, the CDR3 is TGCAGCGTTGAAAACACCGGGGAGCTGTTTTTT.

The chain uses TRBV29-1 and TRBJ1-3; no clear D. Trimming shortened V by 3 bases and J by 0 bases, and 9 bases separated the two germline ends. Germline V gene lookup returns CDR1 SQVTM and CDR2 ANQGSEA. The length of the CDR3 is 14 residues. CDR3 bases: TGCAGCGTTGAGGCGGAGAGCTCTGGAAACACCATATATTTT. It encodes CSVEAESSGNTIYF.

The gene calls are TRBV4-2 and TRBJ2-3; D gene ambiguous. This CDR3 has 14 residues. V lost 10 bases and J 0 bases, leaving 14 bases between the germline ends. Germline values: CDR1 LGHNA, CDR2 YNFKEQ. CDR3 coding DNA: TGTGCCACCCCTATCGGCTCCAGCACAGATACGCAGTATTTT. Its protein product is CATPIGSSTDTQYF.

CDR3 region: CASSWQGGSPLHF. CDR3 coding DNA: TGTGCCAGCAGTTGGCAGGGAGGATCACCCCTCCACTTT. This chain links TRBV27 with TRBJ1-6, with TRBD1 as a possible D gene (5 bases). Trimming removed 4 bases at V and 10 bases at J, with 11 bases between. Germline V gene data show CDR1 as MNHEY and CDR2 as SMNVEV (reference sequence). The CDR3 sequence is 13 residues long.

V and J are TRBV4-1 and TRBJ2-5; TRBD2 matches at 8 bases. The CDR3 is made up of 14 amino acids. With 2 bases clipped from V and 5 bases from J, the junction kept 4 bases outside the gene matches. Germline V gene data show CDR1 as MGHRA and CDR2 as YSYEKL. CDR3 nucleotides: TGCGCCAGCAGCCAATTCGGGGGGGTGGAGACCCAGTACTTC. Translation gives CASSQFGGVETQYF.

This clone was seen more than once but under ten times. The chain uses TRBV27 and TRBJ2-3, with TRBD2 matching over 10 bases. The V segment lost 3 bases and the J segment 1 base; nucleotides outside the gene matches: 1. There are 15 residues in the CDR3. The germline V gene has CDR1 MNHEY and CDR2 SMNVEV (reference sequence). Written as DNA, the CDR3 is TGTGCCAGCAGTTTCCTAGCGGGAGGCACAGATACGCAGTATTTT. Amino acid sequence: CASSFLAGGTDTQYF.